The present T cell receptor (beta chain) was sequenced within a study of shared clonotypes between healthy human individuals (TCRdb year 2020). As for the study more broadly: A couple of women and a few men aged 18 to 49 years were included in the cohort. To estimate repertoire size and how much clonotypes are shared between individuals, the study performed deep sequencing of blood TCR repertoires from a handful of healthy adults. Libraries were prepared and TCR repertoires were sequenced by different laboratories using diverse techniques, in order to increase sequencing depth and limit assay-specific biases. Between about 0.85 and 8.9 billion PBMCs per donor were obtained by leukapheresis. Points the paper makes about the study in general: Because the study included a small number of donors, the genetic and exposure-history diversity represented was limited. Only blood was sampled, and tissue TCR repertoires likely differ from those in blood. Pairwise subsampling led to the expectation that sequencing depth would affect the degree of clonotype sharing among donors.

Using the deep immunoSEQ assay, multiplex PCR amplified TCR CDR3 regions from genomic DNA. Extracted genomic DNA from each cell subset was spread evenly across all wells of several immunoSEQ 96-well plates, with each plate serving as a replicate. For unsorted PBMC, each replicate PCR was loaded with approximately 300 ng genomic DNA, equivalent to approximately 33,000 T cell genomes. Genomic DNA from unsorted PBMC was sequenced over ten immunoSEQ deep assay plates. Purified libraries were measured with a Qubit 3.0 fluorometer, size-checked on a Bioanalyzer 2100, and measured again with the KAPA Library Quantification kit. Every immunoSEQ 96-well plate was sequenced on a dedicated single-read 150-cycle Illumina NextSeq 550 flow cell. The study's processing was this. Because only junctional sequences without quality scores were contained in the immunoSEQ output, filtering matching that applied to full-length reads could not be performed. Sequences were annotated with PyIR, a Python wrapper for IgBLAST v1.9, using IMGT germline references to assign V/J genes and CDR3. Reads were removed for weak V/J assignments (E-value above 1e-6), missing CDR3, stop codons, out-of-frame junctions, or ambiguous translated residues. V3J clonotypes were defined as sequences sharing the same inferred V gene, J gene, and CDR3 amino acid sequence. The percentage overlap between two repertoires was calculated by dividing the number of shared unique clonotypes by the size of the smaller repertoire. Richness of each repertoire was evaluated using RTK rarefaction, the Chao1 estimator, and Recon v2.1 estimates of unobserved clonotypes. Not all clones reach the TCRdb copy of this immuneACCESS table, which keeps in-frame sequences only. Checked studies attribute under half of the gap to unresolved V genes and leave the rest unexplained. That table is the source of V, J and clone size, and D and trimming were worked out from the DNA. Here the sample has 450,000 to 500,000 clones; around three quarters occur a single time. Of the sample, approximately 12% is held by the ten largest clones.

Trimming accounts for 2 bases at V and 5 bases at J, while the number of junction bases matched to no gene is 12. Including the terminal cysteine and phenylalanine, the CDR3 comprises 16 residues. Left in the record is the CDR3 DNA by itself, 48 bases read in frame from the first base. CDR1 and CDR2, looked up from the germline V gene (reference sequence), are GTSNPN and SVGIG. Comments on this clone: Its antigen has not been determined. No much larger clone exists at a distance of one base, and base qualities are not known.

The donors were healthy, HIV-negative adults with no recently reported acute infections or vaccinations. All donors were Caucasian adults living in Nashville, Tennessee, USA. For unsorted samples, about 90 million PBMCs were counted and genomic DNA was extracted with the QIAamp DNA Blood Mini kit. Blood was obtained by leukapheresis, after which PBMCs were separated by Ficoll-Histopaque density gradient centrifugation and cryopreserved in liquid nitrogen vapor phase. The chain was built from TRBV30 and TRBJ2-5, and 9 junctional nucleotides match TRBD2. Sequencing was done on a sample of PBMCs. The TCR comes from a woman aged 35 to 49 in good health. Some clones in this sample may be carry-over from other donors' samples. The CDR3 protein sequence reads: CAWSTGAGGPGETQYF. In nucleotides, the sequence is TGTGCCTGGAGTACCGGAGCGGGAGGCCCGGGGGAGACCCAGTACTTC.